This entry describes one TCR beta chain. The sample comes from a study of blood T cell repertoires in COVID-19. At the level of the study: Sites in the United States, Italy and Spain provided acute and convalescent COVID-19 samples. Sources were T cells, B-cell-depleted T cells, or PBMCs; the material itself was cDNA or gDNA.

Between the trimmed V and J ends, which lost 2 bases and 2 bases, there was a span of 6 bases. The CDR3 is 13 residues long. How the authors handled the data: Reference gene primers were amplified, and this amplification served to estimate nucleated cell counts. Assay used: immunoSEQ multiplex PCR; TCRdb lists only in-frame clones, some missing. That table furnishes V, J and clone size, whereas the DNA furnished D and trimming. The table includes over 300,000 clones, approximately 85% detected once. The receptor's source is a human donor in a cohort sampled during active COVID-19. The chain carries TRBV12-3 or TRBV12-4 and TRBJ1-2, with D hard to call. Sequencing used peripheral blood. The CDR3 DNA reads TGTGCCAGCAGTTTAAGAGAGAACTATGGCTACACCTTC. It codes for CASSLRENYGYTF.